Listed below are T cell receptor beta chains from one sample, sequenced in a study of T-cell reconstitution after alpha-beta-depleted transplantation in children. One entry per CDR3 protein, called by TCRdb with MiXCR from the PCR reads. The data contain about 980,000 distinct CDR3 sequences, roughly 29% of them singletons. The sample here was PBMCs, mostly from graft donor cells, taken 360 days after TCRalphabeta/CD19-depleted stem cell transplant. All receptors derive from a boy in the first two years of life who had a stem cell transplant for SCID, so the T cells may come from the graft donor. The CDR3 runs from the conserved cysteine through the conserved F or W. D genes are given only for firm matches. The size entry is marked missing in some rows and otherwise reads once, few, many or a size class.

V: TRBV29-1
D: NA
size: NA
J: TRBJ2-7
DNA: TGCAGCGTCCTCCGGGACGGCTACGAGCAGTACTTC
CDR3: CSVLRDGYEQYF

V: TRBV12-3/TRBV12-4
D: NA
size: NA
J: TRBJ2-7
DNA: TGTGCCAGCAGTTTAGCTCCAGGGGAAATCTACGAGCAGTACTTC
CDR3: CASSLAPGEIYEQYF

V: TRBV12-3/TRBV12-4
D: TRBD1
size: NA
J: TRBJ1-2
DNA: TGTGCCAGCAGCCTTGCTTCGACAGGGCCGCATGGCTACACCTTC
CDR3: CASSLASTGPHGYTF

V: TRBV6-5
D: NA
size: NA
J: TRBJ2-4
DNA: TGTGCCAGCAGTTACTCGCGGGGAAACATTCAGTACTTC
CDR3: CASSYSRGNIQYF

V: TRBV6-2/TRBV6-3
D: TRBD2
size: NA
J: TRBJ2-1
DNA: TGTGCCAGCAGAGACACGGGACTACTATACAATGAGCAGTTCTTC
CDR3: CASRDTGLLYNEQFF

V: TRBV20-1
D: NA
size: NA
J: TRBJ2-3
DNA: TGCAGTGCTAGAGTTGGCAGAAGCACAGATACGCAGTATTTT
CDR3: CSARVGRSTDTQYF

V: TRBV12-3/TRBV12-4
D: NA
size: NA
J: TRBJ2-5
DNA: TGTGCCAGCAGTCCTCTCCTAGGTGTTCGCGGGACCCAGTACTTC
CDR3: CASSPLLGVRGTQYF

V: TRBV10-3
D: NA
size: NA
J: TRBJ2-5
DNA: TGTGCCATCAGTGAGTCCGCGGGGTCGGAGACCCAGTACTTC
CDR3: CAISESAGSETQYF

V: TRBV20-1
D: NA
size: few
J: TRBJ2-2
DNA: TGCAGTGCTAGGCCCAGGGGAACCGGGGAGCTGTTTTTT
CDR3: CSARPRGTGELFF

V: TRBV15
D: TRBD1
size: NA
J: TRBJ2-1
DNA: TGTGCCACCAGCCCTCGGACAGGGAAGCTCAATGAGCAGTTCTTC
CDR3: CATSPRTGKLNEQFF